This T cell receptor beta chain was sequenced for a study of T cells in Graves' hyperthyroidism and ophthalmopathy. This clonotype was seen repeatedly, ten times or more. Germline CDR1 reads SGHNT; CDR2 reads YENEEA. The CDR3 totals 13 residues. V was clipped by 0 bases and J by 4 bases, with 5 bases between them. The source material, RNA transcripts, was used to amplify TCR beta CDR3 regions. Researchers ran a first-round RT-PCR on the TCR CDR3 using the HTBI primer set. TCRdb passed the multiplex PCR reads through MiXCR, listing each CDR3 protein once. The table includes about 400,000 distinct CDR3 sequences, around 15% detected once.

The sequenced material came from blood. This clonotype was obtained from a woman aged 18-29 years with Graves' hyperthyroidism. The chain carries TRBV11-3 and TRBJ2-3; no reliable D call. CDR3 sequence reads: CASSLDPPDTQYF. CDR3 coding DNA: TGTGCCAGCAGCTTAGATCCCCCAGATACGCAGTATTTT.